Included here is one T cell receptor beta chain sequence, with context. With 5 bases clipped from V and 2 bases from J, the junction kept 9 bases outside the gene matches. The CDR3 extends over 15 amino acids. Germline V gives CDR1 DFQATT, CDR2 SNEGSKA (reference sequence). A second PCR, run for about 6 to 11 cycles, used a sample-barcoded 5' primer plus a J-beta primer mix. Paired-end reads containing CDR3 totaled no fewer than 2.5 million for each sample. From the 5' RACE reads, TCRdb called clonotypes with MiXCR, one entry per CDR3 protein. The sample records about 1.7 million distinct CDR3 sequences, approximately 30% being singletons. These data come from a study of blood T cells in healthy people across ages.

The source of this sequence is a woman between 25 and 40 years old in good health. The specimen was blood. The genes are TRBV20-1 and TRBJ2-3; 8 nucleotides agree with TRBD1. CDR3 sequence: CSAPGTGDITDTQYF. Here the CDR3 DNA reads TGCAGTGCTCCCGGGACAGGAGACATCACAGATACGCAGTATTTT.